The present T cell receptor (beta chain) was sequenced within a study of radiotherapy plus CTLA-4 blockade in lung cancer. Study overall: Objective responses emerged in 15% to 20% of patients, and around 30% attained disease control. Findings and caveats of the study: The study found tumor-derived TCR clones expanded in blood after radiotherapy plus ipilimumab. Early blood T cell clone dynamics, with interferon-beta, were reported to best predict response.

Produced via immunoSEQ multiplex PCR; TCRdb's table is partial and in-frame only. Counted here are roughly 100,000 clones, over 75% occurring once; the ten biggest clones make up 2.4%. On this clone: The antigen remains unidentified.

The CDR3 consists of 19 residues. Looked up from germline, CDR1 is LGHNA and CDR2 is YNFKEQ. J lost 3 bases, V lost 7 bases, and 23 bases had no gene match. This material consisted of peripheral blood, taken from a patient treated with radiotherapy plus ipilimumab. The receptor's source is a human donor with non-small cell lung cancer that progressed on radiotherapy plus ipilimumab. Some clones in this sample may be carry-over from other donors' samples. The chain employs TRBV4-2 and TRBJ1-2; 7 nucleotides align to TRBD1. CDR3 nucleotides: TGTGCCAGCACCGAAACTCGGGGGACAGCACATCTTTCGGACTATGGCTACACCTTC. Protein product: CASTETRGTAHLSDYGYTF.